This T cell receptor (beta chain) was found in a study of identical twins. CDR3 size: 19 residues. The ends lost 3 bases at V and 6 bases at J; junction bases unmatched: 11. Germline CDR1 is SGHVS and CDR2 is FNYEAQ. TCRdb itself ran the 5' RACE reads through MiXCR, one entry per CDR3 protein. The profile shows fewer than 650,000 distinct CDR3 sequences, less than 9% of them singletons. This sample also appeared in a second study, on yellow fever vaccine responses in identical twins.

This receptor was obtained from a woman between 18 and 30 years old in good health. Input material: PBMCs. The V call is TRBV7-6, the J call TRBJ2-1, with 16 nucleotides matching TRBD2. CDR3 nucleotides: TGTGCCAGCAGCTTGGGACTAGCGGGAGGGCCGAAGGAAGGCAATGAGCAGTTCTTC. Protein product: CASSLGLAGGPKEGNEQFF.